This TCR beta chain was recovered during a study of T cell changes during pregnancy in multiple sclerosis. Libraries were prepared by immunoSEQ multiplex PCR; TCRdb keeps only in-frame clonotypes and omits some of them. The top ten clones hold more than 2% of a sample with tens of thousands of clones, 92% of them seen once. This clone was seen just once. This sequence was found in a female donor with multiple sclerosis, enrolled in a pregnancy study. Sequences were derived from peripheral blood, sampled after pregnancy.

CDR3 DNA: TGTGCCAGCAGTGTCACAGAGGGCACTGAAGCTTTCTTT. Amino acid sequence: CASSVTEGTEAFF. The chain recombines TRBV6-4 with TRBJ1-1, with unresolved D. Germline CDR1 reads MRHNA; CDR2 reads SNTAGT. V dropped 4 bases and J dropped 4 bases, with 10 bases sitting between them. The CDR3 contains 13 residues.